Following are 14 T cell receptor beta chains from one sample sequenced in a study of PD-L1 blockade in urothelial cancer. Clones were read by immunoSEQ multiplex PCR, and TCRdb kept only the in-frame ones, dropping some. The sample records about 80,000 clones, approximately 86% being singletons. Sequencing used PBMCs, obtained around atezolizumab (anti-PD-L1) treatment. Receptors originate from an older woman with urothelial cancer.

This clone has just a few counts. The J gene is TRBJ2-3, the V gene TRBV5-1; a possible D gene is TRBD2 (5 bases). Germline V gene lookup returns CDR1 SGHRS and CDR2 YFSETQ. This CDR3 has 13 amino acids. Trimming shortened V by 4 bases and J by 4 bases, and 10 bases separated the two germline ends. This CDR3 is CASSRLGADTQYF. The CDR3 nucleotides read TGCGCCAGCAGCCGGTTGGGAGCAGATACGCAGTATTTT.

This clone was observed a few times. This chain uses TRBV9 with TRBJ1-6; the D gene is possibly TRBD1 (5 bases). Germline CDR1 SGDLS, CDR2 YYNGEE. CDR3 length: 15 amino acids. V was trimmed by 2 bases and J by 14 bases, leaving 20 bases between them. The chain's CDR3 is CASSVDSAGSRTLHF. In nucleotides, the CDR3 is TGTGCCAGCAGCGTCGACAGCGCTGGATCCAGGACCCTCCACTTT.

The chain links TRBV10-3 to TRBJ1-2; D may be TRBD1 (5 bases). V was clipped by 3 bases and J by 2 bases, with 13 bases between them. This CDR3 comprises 15 residues. Germline V CDR1 and CDR2: ENHRY, SYGVKD. The CDR3 reads CAISDSLDTNYGYTF. For the CDR3, the DNA is TGTGCCATCAGTGATTCCCTGGACACGAACTATGGCTACACCTTC.

As concerns this clone: Germline is not matched at one junction end, which may reflect a read error. The chain is built from TRBV27 and TRBJ2-1; D perhaps matches TRBD1 (5 bases). CDR3 length equals 13 residues. The germline V gene has CDR1 MNHEY and CDR2 SMNVEV (reference sequence). The chain's CDR3 is CASGPTGGNELFF. The CDR3 DNA reads as TGTGCCAGCGGCCCCACAGGTGGCAATGAGCTGTTCTTC.

This clone was picked up one time. The chain uses TRBV2 and TRBJ2-1; the match to TRBD2 covers 9 bases. CDR3 length: 15 amino acids. CDR1 SNHLY and CDR2 FYNNEI come from the germline V gene. With V trimmed by 4 bases and J by 9 bases, 10 bases remained unmatched. CDR3 in amino acids: CASSGAGGPTREQFF. The DNA of the CDR3 is TGTGCCAGCAGTGGGGCGGGAGGGCCCACCCGTGAGCAGTTCTTC. The entire variable domain, with the rest obtained from reference TRBV2 and TRBJ2-1, is as follows: EPEVTQTPSHQVTQMGQEVILRCVPISNHLYFYWYRQILGQKVEFLVSFYNNEISEKSEIFDDQFSVERPDGSNFTLKIRSTKLEDSAMYFCASSGAGGPTREQFFGPGTRLTVL.

This clone was found a few times. This rearrangement joins TRBV27 to TRBJ2-7; 8 positions agree with TRBD2. The V segment lost 3 bases and the J segment 0 bases; nucleotides outside the gene matches: 13. CDR1 and CDR2 (germline): MNHEY, SMNVEV (reference sequence). The CDR3 length is 18 residues. The CDR3 region is CASSFREAGDGSSYEQYF. The CDR3 DNA sequence: TGTGCCAGCAGTTTTAGGGAAGCGGGAGACGGGTCCTCCTACGAGCAGTACTTC.

V is TRBV6-6 and J is TRBJ2-5; maybe TRBD1 (7 bases). There are 15 residues in the CDR3. With 6 bases removed from V and 1 base from J, the gap between germline ends came to 15 bases. The V gene's germline CDR1 is MNHNY and CDR2 SVGAGI (reference sequence). CDR3 bases: TGTGCCAGCAGACCTAACAGGGGAGGCCAAGAGACCCAGTACTTC. Residues: CASRPNRGGQETQYF.

The V and J genes are TRBV30 and TRBJ1-3; D call uncertain. CDR3 size: 14 residues. Germline V CDR1 and CDR2: GTSNPN, SVGIG (reference sequence). V dropped 2 bases and J dropped 0 bases, with 8 bases sitting between them. CDR3 in amino acids: CAWSPGDSGNTIYF. CDR3 coding DNA: TGTGCCTGGAGTCCCGGAGACTCTGGAAACACCATATATTTT. Supplemented by reference TRBV30 and TRBJ1-3, the full variable domain reads SQTIHQWPATLVQPVGSPLSLECTVEGTSNPNLYWYRQAAGRGLQLLFYSVGIGQISSEVPQNLSASRPQDRQFILSSKKLLLSDSGFYLCAWSPGDSGNTIYFGEGSWLTVV.

This rearrangement joins TRBV2 to TRBJ2-7, with 7 bases identical to TRBD2. The V gene end was trimmed by 6 bases and the J gene end by 1 base; junction bases not matched to a gene: 3. Per the germline V gene, CDR1 is SNHLY and CDR2 is FYNNEI. This CDR3 has 13 amino acids. The DNA of the CDR3 is TGTGCCAGCAGGTTGGGGGGGTCCTACGAGCAGTACTTC. This codes for CASRLGGSYEQYF.

The chain's CDR3 is CASSGIVRTAQFF. CDR3 DNA sequence: TGTGCCAGCAGTGGAATAGTCCGGACAGCTCAGTTCTTC. V gene TRBV2 combines with J gene TRBJ2-1; weak D call: TRBD1 (6 bases). V dropped 4 bases and J dropped 13 bases, with 17 bases sitting between them. The length of the CDR3 is 13 residues. Germline assignment: CDR1 SNHLY and CDR2 FYNNEI.

The chain links TRBV5-1 to TRBJ1-1; no definite D call. The V and J ends lost 4 bases and 0 bases respectively, with 7 bases between them. This CDR3 is built from 13 residues. Per the germline V gene, CDR1 is SGHRS and CDR2 is YFSETQ. In nucleotides, the CDR3 is TGCGCCAGCAGCGACACCATGAACACTGAAGCTTTCTTT. It encodes CASSDTMNTEAFF.

The chain joins TRBV4-1 to TRBJ2-6; D may be TRBD1 (7 bases). The CDR3 has 18 amino acids. Germline V gene sequence: CDR1 MGHRA, CDR2 YSYEKL. Trimming stripped 2 bases from V and 0 bases from J, with 14 bases between. This chain's CDR3 is CASSQRAGQFSGANVLTF. In DNA, the CDR3 is TGCGCCAGCAGCCAAAGGGCGGGACAGTTCTCTGGGGCCAACGTCCTGACTTTC.

The rearrangement links TRBV10-2 to TRBJ1-5, with TRBD1 matching over 9 bases. CDR3 length: 13 amino acids. With V trimmed by 11 bases and J by 3 bases, 5 bases remained unmatched. Germline CDR1 and CDR2: WSHSY and SAAADI. The chain's CDR3 is CAGGTGNNQPQHF. The CDR3 DNA is TGCGCCGGCGGGACAGGGAACAATCAGCCCCAGCATTTT.

This rearrangement joins TRBV9 to TRBJ1-2, with D perhaps matching TRBD1 (6 bases). V was trimmed by 2 bases and J by 0 bases, leaving 14 bases between them. Germline V gene lookup returns CDR1 SGDLS and CDR2 YYNGEE. The CDR3 sequence is 16 residues long. The CDR3 here is CASSVGQTDTNYGYTF. In nucleotides, the CDR3 is TGTGCCAGCAGCGTCGGACAGACTGATACTAACTATGGCTACACCTTC.